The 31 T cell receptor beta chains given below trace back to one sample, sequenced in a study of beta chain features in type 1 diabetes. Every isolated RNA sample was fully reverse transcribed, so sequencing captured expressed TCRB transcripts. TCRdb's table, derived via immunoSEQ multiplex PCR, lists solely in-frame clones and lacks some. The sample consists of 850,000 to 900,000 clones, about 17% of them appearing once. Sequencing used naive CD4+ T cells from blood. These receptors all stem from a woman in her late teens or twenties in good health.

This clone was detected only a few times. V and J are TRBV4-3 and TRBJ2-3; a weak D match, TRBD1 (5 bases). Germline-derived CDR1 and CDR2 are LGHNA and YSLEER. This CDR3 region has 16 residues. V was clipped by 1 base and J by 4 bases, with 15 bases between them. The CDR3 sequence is CASSQVAGPYSDTQYF. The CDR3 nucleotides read TGCGCCAGCAGCCAAGTGGCAGGGCCGTATTCAGATACGCAGTATTTT.

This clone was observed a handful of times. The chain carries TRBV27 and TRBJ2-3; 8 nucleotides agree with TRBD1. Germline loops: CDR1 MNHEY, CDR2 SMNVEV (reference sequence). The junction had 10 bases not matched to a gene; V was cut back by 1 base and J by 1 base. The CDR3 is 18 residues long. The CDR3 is CASSLYGQGGLGTDTQYF. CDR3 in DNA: TGTGCCAGCAGTTTATATGGACAGGGTGGATTGGGCACAGATACGCAGTATTTT.

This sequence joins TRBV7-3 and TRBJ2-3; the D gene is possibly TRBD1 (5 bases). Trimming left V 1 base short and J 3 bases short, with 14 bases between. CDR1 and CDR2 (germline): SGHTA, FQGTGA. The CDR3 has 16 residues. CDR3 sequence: CASSLNSPGYTDTQYF. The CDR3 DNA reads TGTGCCAGCAGCTTAAATTCCCCAGGGTATACAGATACGCAGTATTTT.

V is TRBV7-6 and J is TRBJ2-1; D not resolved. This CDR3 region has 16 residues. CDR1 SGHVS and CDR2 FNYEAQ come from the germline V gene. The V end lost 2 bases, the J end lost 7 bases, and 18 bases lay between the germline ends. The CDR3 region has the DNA TGTGCCAGCAGCTTAAGACCGTTCTCTGTCGGGAATGAGCAGTTCTTC. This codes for CASSLRPFSVGNEQFF.

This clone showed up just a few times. The CDR3 protein is CASSQEPFGGNEQFF. The DNA of the CDR3 is TGCGCCAGCAGCCAAGAACCTTTCGGAGGTAATGAGCAGTTCTTC. V usage is TRBV4-3 and J usage is TRBJ2-1; weak D call: TRBD2 (5 bases). Trimming left V 0 bases short and J 7 bases short, with 13 bases between. The length of the CDR3 is 15 residues. Per germline, CDR1 LGHNA and CDR2 YSLEER.

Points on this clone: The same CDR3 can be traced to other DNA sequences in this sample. The CDR3 loop reads CSAGGYEQYF. The DNA of the CDR3 is TGCAGTGCCGGGGGCTACGAGCAGTACTTC. The rearrangement joins TRBV20-1 to TRBJ2-7, with D perhaps TRBD2 (6 bases). Germline assignment: CDR1 DFQATT and CDR2 SNEGSKA (reference sequence). The CDR3 runs 10 residues. V was shortened by 6 bases and J by 3 bases, with 6 bases between the two germline ends.

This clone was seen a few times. CDR3 region: CASSSPGLVHNEQFF. For the CDR3, the DNA is TGTGCCAGCAGTTCGCCGGGACTAGTCCACAATGAGCAGTTCTTC. This chain uses TRBV28 with TRBJ2-1; 8 positions agree with TRBD2. J lost 5 bases, V lost 4 bases, and 7 bases had no gene match. The CDR3 spans 15 residues. From germline, CDR1 is MDHEN and CDR2 SYDVKM.

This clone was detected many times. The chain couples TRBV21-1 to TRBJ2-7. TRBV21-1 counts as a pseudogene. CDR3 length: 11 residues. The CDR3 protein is CASSLRHRQYF. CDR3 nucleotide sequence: TGTGCCAGCAGCTTACGGCACCGGCAGTACTTC.

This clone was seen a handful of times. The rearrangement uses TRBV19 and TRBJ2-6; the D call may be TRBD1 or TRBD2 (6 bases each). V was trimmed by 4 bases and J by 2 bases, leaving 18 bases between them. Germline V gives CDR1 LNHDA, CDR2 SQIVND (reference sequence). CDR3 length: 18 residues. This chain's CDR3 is CASSNLGRGLPGANVLTF. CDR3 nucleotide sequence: TGTGCCAGTAGTAATCTCGGCAGGGGACTTCCTGGGGCCAACGTCCTGACTTTC.

The CDR3 DNA follows: TGCGCCAGCAGGGCAATCCTCTCCTACGAGCAGTACTTC. Protein sequence: CASRAILSYEQYF. The chain is built from TRBV10-2 and TRBJ2-7; D gene uncertain. This CDR3 is built from 13 residues. The V end lost 6 bases, the J end lost 0 bases, and 9 bases lay between the germline ends. The germline gives CDR1 WSHSY, CDR2 SAAADI.

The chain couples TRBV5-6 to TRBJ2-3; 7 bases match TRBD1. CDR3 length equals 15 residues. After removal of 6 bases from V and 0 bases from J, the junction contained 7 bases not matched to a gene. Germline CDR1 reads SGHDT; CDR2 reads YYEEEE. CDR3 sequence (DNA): TGTGCCAGCATCAGACAGGGTAGAAGCACAGATACGCAGTATTTT. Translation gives CASIRQGRSTDTQYF. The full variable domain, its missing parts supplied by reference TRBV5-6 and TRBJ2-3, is DAGVTQSPTHLIKTRGQQVTLRCSPKSGHDTVSWYQQALGQGPQFIFQYYEEEERQRGNFPDRFSGHQFPNYSSELNVNALLLGDSALYLCASIRQGRSTDTQYFGPGTRLTVL.

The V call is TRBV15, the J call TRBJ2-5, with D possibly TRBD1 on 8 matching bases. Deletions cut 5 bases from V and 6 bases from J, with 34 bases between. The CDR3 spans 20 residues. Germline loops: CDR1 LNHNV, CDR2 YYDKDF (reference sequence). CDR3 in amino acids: CATSEKPQGGTGVSRQTQYF. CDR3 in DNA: TGTGCCACCAGCGAAAAGCCACAGGGGGGGACAGGAGTCAGTAGGCAGACCCAGTACTTC.

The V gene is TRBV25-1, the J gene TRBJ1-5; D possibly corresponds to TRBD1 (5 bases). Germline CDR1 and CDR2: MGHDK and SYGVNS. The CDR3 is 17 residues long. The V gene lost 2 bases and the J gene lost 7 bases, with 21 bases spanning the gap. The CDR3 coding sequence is TGTGCCAGCAGTGAAGGAGGGGTTGGGGGATCAATGCAGCCCCAGCATTTT. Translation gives CASSEGGVGGSMQPQHF.

The CDR3 DNA follows: TGTGCCAGCAGTGAGTTGGGCGGAGAGACCCAGTACTTC. Translating it yields CASSELGGETQYF. The V and J genes are TRBV28 and TRBJ2-5; D unresolved. This CDR3 comprises 13 residues. In germline, CDR1 is MDHEN, CDR2 SYDVKM. The germline V and J ends were trimmed by 5 bases and 4 bases, with 11 bases remaining between them.

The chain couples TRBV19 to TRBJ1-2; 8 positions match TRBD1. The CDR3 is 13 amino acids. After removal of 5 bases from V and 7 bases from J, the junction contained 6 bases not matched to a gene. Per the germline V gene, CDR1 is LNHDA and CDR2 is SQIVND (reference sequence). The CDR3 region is CASSVDRGAGYTF. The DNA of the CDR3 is TGTGCCAGTAGTGTCGACAGGGGAGCTGGCTACACCTTC.

CDR3: CASSDPGQIYSNQPQHF. The DNA for the CDR3 is TGTGCCAGCAGCGACCCGGGACAGATATATAGCAATCAGCCCCAGCATTTT. V is TRBV2 and J is TRBJ1-5; 7 nucleotides line up with TRBD1. J gave up 0 bases and V 6 bases, and 11 bases lay outside the gene matches. This CDR3 is 17 amino acids long. The germline gives CDR1 SNHLY, CDR2 FYNNEI.

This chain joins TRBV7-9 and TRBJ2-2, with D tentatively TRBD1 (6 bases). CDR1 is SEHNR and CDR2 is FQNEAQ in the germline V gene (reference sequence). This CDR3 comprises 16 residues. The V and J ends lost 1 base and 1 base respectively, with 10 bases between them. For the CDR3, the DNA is TGTGCCAGCAGCTTAGGAGGGACAAGGAACACCGGGGAGCTGTTTTTT. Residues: CASSLGGTRNTGELFF. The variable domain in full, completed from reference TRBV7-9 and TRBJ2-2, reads DTGVSQNPRHKITKRGQNVTFRCDPISEHNRLYWYRQTLGQGPEFLTYFQNEAQLEKSRLLSDRFSAERPKGSFSTLEIQRTEQGDSAMYLCASSLGGTRNTGELFFGEGSRLTVL.

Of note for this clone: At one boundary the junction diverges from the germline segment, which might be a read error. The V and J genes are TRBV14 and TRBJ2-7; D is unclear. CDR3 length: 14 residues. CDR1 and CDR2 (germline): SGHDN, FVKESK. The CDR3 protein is CASSQDFFGWPIDF. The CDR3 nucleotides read TGTGCCAGCAGCCAAGATTTTTTCGGGTGGCCCATAGACTTC.

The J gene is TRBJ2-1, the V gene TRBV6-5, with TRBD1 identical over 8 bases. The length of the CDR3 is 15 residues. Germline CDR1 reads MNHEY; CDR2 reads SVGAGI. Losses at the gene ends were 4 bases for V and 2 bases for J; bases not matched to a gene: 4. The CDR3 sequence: CASSSRQGTYNEQFF. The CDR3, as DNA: TGTGCCAGCAGTTCCAGACAGGGGACCTACAATGAGCAGTTCTTC.

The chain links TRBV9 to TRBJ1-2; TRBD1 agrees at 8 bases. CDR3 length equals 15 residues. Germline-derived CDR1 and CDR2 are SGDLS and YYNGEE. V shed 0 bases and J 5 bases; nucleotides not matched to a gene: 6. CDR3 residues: CASSVEGRQGYGYTF. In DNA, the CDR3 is TGTGCCAGCAGCGTAGAGGGTAGACAGGGGTATGGCTACACCTTC. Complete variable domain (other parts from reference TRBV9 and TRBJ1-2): DSGVTQTPKHLITATGQRVTLRCSPRSGDLSVYWYQQSLDQGLQFLIQYYNGEERAKGNILERFSAQQFPDLHSELNLSSLELGDSALYFCASSVEGRQGYGYTFGSGTRLTVV.

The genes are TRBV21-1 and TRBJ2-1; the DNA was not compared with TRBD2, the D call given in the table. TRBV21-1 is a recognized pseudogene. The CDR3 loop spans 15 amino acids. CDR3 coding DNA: TGTGCCAGCAGCAGCGCCGGGGTAACCTACAATGAGCAGTTCTTC. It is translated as CASSSAGVTYNEQFF.

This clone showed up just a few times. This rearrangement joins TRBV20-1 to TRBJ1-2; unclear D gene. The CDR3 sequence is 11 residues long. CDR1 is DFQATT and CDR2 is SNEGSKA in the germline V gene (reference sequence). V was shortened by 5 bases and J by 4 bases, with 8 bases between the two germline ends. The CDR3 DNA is TGCAGTGCTGTTCTCCCCTATGGCTACACCTTC. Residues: CSAVLPYGYTF.

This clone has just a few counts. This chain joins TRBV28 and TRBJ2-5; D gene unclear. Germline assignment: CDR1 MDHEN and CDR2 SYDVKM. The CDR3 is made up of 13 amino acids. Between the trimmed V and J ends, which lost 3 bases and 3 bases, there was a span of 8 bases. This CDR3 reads CASSFGTKETQYF. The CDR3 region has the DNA TGTGCCAGCAGTTTTGGCACCAAAGAGACCCAGTACTTC.

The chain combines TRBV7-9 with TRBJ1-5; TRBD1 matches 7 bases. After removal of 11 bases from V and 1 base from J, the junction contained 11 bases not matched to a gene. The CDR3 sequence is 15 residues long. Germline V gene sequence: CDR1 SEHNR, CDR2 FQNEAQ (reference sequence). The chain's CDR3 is CALGKGADSNQPQHF. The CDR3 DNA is TGTGCCCTAGGCAAGGGGGCGGACAGCAATCAGCCCCAGCATTTT.

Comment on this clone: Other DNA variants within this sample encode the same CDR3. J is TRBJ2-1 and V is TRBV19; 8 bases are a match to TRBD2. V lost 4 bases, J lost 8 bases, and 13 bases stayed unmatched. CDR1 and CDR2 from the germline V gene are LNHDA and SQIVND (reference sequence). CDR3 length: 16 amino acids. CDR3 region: CASSTNQAGDRDEQFF. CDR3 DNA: TGTGCCAGTAGTACCAACCAAGCGGGAGACCGCGATGAGCAGTTCTTC.

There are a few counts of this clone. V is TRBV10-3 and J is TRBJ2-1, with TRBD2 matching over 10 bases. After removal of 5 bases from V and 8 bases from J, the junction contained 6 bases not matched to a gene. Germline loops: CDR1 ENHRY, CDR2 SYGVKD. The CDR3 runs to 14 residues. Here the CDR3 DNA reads TGTGCCATCAGTCTAGCGGGAGCTGACCATGAGCAGTTCTTC. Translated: CAISLAGADHEQFF.

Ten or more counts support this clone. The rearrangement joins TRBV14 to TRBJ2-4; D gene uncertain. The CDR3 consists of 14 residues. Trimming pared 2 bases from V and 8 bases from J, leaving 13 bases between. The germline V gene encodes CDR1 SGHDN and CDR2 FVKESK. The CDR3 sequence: CASSQMEPWDIQYF. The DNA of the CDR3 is TGTGCCAGCAGCCAAATGGAACCGTGGGACATTCAGTACTTC.

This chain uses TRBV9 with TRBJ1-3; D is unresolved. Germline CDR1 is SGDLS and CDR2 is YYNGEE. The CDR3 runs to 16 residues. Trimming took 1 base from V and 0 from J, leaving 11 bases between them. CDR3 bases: TGTGCCAGCAGCGTATTGGGCGCAAACTCTGGAAACACCATATATTTT. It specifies CASSVLGANSGNTIYF.

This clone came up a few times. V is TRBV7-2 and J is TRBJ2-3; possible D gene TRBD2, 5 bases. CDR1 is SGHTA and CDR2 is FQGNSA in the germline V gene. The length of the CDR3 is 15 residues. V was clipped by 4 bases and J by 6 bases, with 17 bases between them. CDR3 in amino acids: CASSSPFEGRDTQYF. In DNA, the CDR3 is TGTGCCAGCAGCTCCCCCTTTGAGGGTAGGGATACGCAGTATTTT.

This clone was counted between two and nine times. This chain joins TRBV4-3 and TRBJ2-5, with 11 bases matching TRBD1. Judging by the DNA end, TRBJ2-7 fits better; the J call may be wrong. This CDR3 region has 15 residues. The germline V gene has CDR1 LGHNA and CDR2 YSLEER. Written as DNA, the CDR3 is TGCGCCAGCAGCCTCTCCGGGACAGGGGGATACGAGCAGTACTTC. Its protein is CASSLSGTGGYEQYF.

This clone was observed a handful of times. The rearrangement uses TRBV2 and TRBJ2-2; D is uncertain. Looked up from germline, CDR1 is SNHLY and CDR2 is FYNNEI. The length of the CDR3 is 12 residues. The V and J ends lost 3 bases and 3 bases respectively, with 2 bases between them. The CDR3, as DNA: TGTGCCAGCAGTGACCACACCGGGGAGCTGTTTTTT. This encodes CASSDHTGELFF.